This record looks at one T cell receptor (beta chain) sequence and its context. These data are taken from a study of identifying expanded T cells in peripheral blood. V shed 4 bases, J shed 0 bases, and the junction held 6 bases outside the gene matches. Germline V gives CDR1 WNHNN, CDR2 SYGVQD (reference sequence). This CDR3 region has 16 residues. TCRdb's table, derived via immunoSEQ multiplex PCR, lists solely in-frame clones and lacks some. Here the sample spans some 78,000 clones, about 83% being singletons. V gene TRBV10-1 combines with J gene TRBJ2-3, with 8 bases identical to TRBD2. The specimen sequenced was blood. The clonotype comes from a person aged 18 to 75 in good health. The CDR3 nucleotides are TGCGCCAGCAGTGGACCATTAGCGGGGAGCACAGATACGCAGTATTTT. Its protein is CASSGPLAGSTDTQYF.